The 26 T cell receptor beta chains reported below all come from one sample, sequenced in a study of T cell responses to AZD1222 COVID-19 vaccine. The protocol was immunoSEQ multiplex PCR, while the TCRdb copy is restricted to in-frame clones and leaves out a portion. The sample has more than 110,000 clones, about 93% seen once; the top ten hold under 10%. The sequences come from peripheral blood, collected on day 0 of AZD1222 vaccination. The receptors were sampled from an adult in good health.

This clone was detected only a few times. The CDR3 region has the DNA TGTGCCAGTAGTATCGTCCCCGGGGGCACTGAAGCTTTCTTT. As protein: CASSIVPGGTEAFF. The chain employs TRBV19 and TRBJ1-1, with D possibly being TRBD1 (5 bases). Germline-derived CDR1 and CDR2 are LNHDA and SQIVND (reference sequence). The CDR3 runs 14 residues. V was trimmed by 3 bases and J by 4 bases, leaving 12 bases between them.

The chain joins TRBV7-9 to TRBJ1-1, with D maybe TRBD1 (5 bases). CDR1 is SEHNR, CDR2 FQNEAQ, per germline (reference sequence). V was trimmed by 5 bases and J by 3 bases, leaving 10 bases between them. There are 13 residues in the CDR3. The CDR3 DNA follows: TGTGCCAGCAGCCCTACGGGGGACACTGAAGCTTTCTTT. Translation: CASSPTGDTEAFF.

The J gene is TRBJ2-2, the V gene TRBV6-5; weak D call: TRBD1 (6 bases). The CDR3 is 16 residues long. Deletions cut 0 bases from V and 5 bases from J, with 13 bases between. The germline V gene has CDR1 MNHEY and CDR2 SVGAGI. DNA for the CDR3: TGTGCCAGCAGTTACTCGCTCAGCCAGGGGACCGGGGAGCTGTTTTTT. Translated, it gives CASSYSLSQGTGELFF.

This chain joins TRBV9 and TRBJ1-4, with a weak D call TRBD1 (5 bases). The CDR3 extends over 17 amino acids. Germline V gene sequence: CDR1 SGDLS, CDR2 YYNGEE. The V end lost 3 bases, the J end lost 5 bases, and 20 bases lay between the germline ends. CDR3 nucleotide sequence: TGTGCCAGCAGCGCCCCTCTTTGGGGCGGTCAAAATGAAAAACTGTTTTTT. Protein sequence: CASSAPLWGGQNEKLFF.

The rearrangement uses TRBV6-1 and TRBJ1-5; D is unresolved. This CDR3 region has 16 residues. Trimming pared 0 bases from V and 7 bases from J, leaving 16 bases between. Germline assignment: CDR1 MNHNS and CDR2 SASEGT. The CDR3 nucleotides read TGTGCCAGCAGTGAAGCAAAGACCCTCGACTGGCAGCCCCAGCATTTT. Its translation: CASSEAKTLDWQPQHF.

V gene TRBV29-1 combines with J gene TRBJ2-1; D is uncertain. Between the trimmed V and J ends, which lost 6 bases and 8 bases, there was a span of 23 bases. Per germline, CDR1 SQVTM and CDR2 ANQGSEA. CDR3 length equals 15 residues. This chain's CDR3 is CSVAHRVRGKDEQFF. CDR3 sequence (DNA): TGCAGCGTGGCCCACCGGGTTAGAGGTAAGGATGAGCAGTTCTTC.

V gene TRBV15 combines with J gene TRBJ2-7; 8 bases agree with TRBD1. Trimming at V came to 3 bases and at J to 6 bases, leaving 7 bases not matched to a gene. Germline CDR1 LNHNV, CDR2 YYDKDF (reference sequence). CDR3 length: 14 amino acids. The CDR3, as DNA: TGTGCCACCAGCAGGGTGGACAGGGTAGGCGAGCAGTACTTC. Its protein is CATSRVDRVGEQYF.

The CDR3 DNA reads TGTGCCAGCAGATCGACAGCTTACAATGAGCAGTTCTTC. Encoded protein: CASRSTAYNEQFF. V usage is TRBV27 and J usage is TRBJ2-1; the D gene is possibly TRBD1 (5 bases). The CDR3 has 13 residues. Germline values: CDR1 MNHEY, CDR2 SMNVEV (reference sequence). Trimming removed 6 bases from V and 4 bases from J, with 10 bases in between.

V usage is TRBV7-2 and J usage is TRBJ2-1, with D perhaps TRBD1 (6 bases). Germline CDR1 and CDR2: SGHTA and FQGNSA. The CDR3 is 13 amino acids. Trimming stripped 0 bases from V and 13 bases from J, with 13 bases between. CDR3 protein: CASSLAFRDTQFF. DNA of the CDR3: TGTGCCAGCAGCTTAGCATTCCGGGACACTCAGTTCTTC.

Details on this clone: Compared with germline, one end of the junction differs, possibly owing to a read error. The J gene is TRBJ1-6, the V gene TRBV2; unclear D gene. The CDR3 extends over 12 amino acids. Germline assignment: CDR1 SNHLY and CDR2 FYNNEI. CDR3 coding DNA: TGTGCCAGCAGAGAAGAATTATCACCCCTCCACTTT. Amino acids: CASREELSPLHF.

The rearrangement links TRBV6-1 to TRBJ1-5; 11 bases are shared with TRBD1. The CDR3 loop spans 16 amino acids. V shed 4 bases and J 9 bases; nucleotides not matched to a gene: 11. Germline V gene data show CDR1 as MNHNS and CDR2 as SASEGT. The CDR3 DNA sequence: TGTGCCAGCAGTGGTTCCGGGACAGGGGGTAGTCGGCCCCAGCATTTT. Translating it yields CASSGSGTGGSRPQHF.

The chain carries TRBV9 and TRBJ2-3; D is possibly TRBD1 (6 bases). This CDR3 region has 14 residues. Looked up from germline, CDR1 is SGDLS and CDR2 is YYNGEE. The germline V and J ends were trimmed by 0 bases and 2 bases, with 7 bases remaining between them. CDR3 protein: CASSVEGVTDTQYF. The CDR3 bases are TGTGCCAGCAGCGTAGAGGGGGTCACAGATACGCAGTATTTT.

The chain recombines TRBV5-6 with TRBJ1-1; D is possibly TRBD1 (5 bases). V lost 0 bases and J 6 bases, leaving 21 bases between the germline ends. Germline-derived CDR1 and CDR2 are SGHDT and YYEEEE. The CDR3 contains 17 residues. The CDR3 DNA sequence: TGTGCCAGCAGCTTGGCCTTAGCGAGGCCGGGACTGTCTGAAGCTTTCTTT. It specifies CASSLALARPGLSEAFF.

The chain recombines TRBV28 with TRBJ1-2, with a tentative D call TRBD1 (5 bases). The CDR3 is made up of 16 amino acids. Trimming pared 5 bases from V and 3 bases from J, leaving 19 bases between. Germline values: CDR1 MDHEN, CDR2 SYDVKM. In DNA form, the CDR3 reads TGTGCCAGCAGTGGGGGTGGCAGGGAACGTGACTATGGCTACACCTTC. It is translated as CASSGGGRERDYGYTF.

The CDR3 DNA is TGTGCCAGTAGCCAAGGGCGGGGGACCGGACGCAATCAGCCCCAGCATTTT. This codes for CASSQGRGTGRNQPQHF. V usage is TRBV19 and J usage is TRBJ1-5; maybe TRBD1 (5 bases). CDR1 and CDR2 (germline): LNHDA, SQIVND (reference sequence). The ends were cut back, 6 bases at V and 2 bases at J, with 20 bases in the middle. The CDR3 totals 17 residues.

This sequence joins TRBV3-1 (or the pseudogene TRBV3-2) and TRBJ1-5; D gene unclear. V shed 1 base and J shed 4 bases, with 11 bases lying between them. The germline gives CDR1 LGHDT, CDR2 YNNKEL (reference sequence). The CDR3 runs 15 residues. DNA of the CDR3: TGTGCCAGCAGCCAAGGGGCCCTGGGGAATCAGCCCCAGCATTTT. Translating it yields CASSQGALGNQPQHF.

The chain links TRBV5-4 to TRBJ1-6; possible D gene TRBD1, 5 bases. The CDR3 has 14 amino acids. Germline-derived CDR1 and CDR2 are SGHNT and YYREEE (reference sequence). V gave up 2 bases and J gave up 4 bases, with 7 bases separating them. DNA for the CDR3: TGTGCCAGCAGCTTCGAGGGGTATAATTCACCCCTCCACTTT. It codes for CASSFEGYNSPLHF.

This chain uses TRBV5-8 with TRBJ1-5, with D possibly being TRBD1 (6 bases). Germline V gives CDR1 SGHTS, CDR2 YDEGEE. The CDR3 length is 14 residues. The ends were cut back, 6 bases at V and 3 bases at J, with 13 bases in the middle. CDR3 coding DNA: TGTGCCAGCATCAGGGGACGTTACAATCAGCCCCAGCATTTT. This sequence encodes CASIRGRYNQPQHF.

The rearrangement uses TRBV3-1 (or the pseudogene TRBV3-2) and TRBJ1-2; TRBD1 matches at 8 bases. CDR3 length: 13 residues. CDR1 and CDR2 from the germline V gene are LGHDT and YNNKEL (reference sequence). V was pared by 5 bases and J by 12 bases, with 11 bases of the junction left unmatched. For the CDR3, the DNA is TGTGCCAGCAGCACCCGGACAGGGCCCAGAAACACCTTC. Translation: CASSTRTGPRNTF.

The chain is built from TRBV18 and TRBJ1-1; no definite D call. V lost 5 bases, J lost 2 bases, and 9 bases lay in between. The CDR3 contains 13 residues. CDR1 is KGHSH and CDR2 is LQKENI in the germline V gene. The CDR3 loop reads CASSGRGNTEAFF. The CDR3 nucleotides read TGTGCCAGCTCAGGTCGGGGAAACACTGAAGCTTTCTTT.

This chain joins TRBV5-1 and TRBJ2-1; D possibly corresponds to TRBD2 (6 bases). The V end was cut by 5 bases, the J end by 4 bases, with 16 bases between. Germline V CDR1 and CDR2: SGHRS, YFSETQ. The CDR3 consists of 15 residues. CDR3: CASSPRGGGYNEQFF. The CDR3 DNA reads TGCGCCAGCAGTCCTAGAGGTGGGGGGTACAATGAGCAGTTCTTC. Supplemented by reference TRBV5-1 and TRBJ2-1, the full variable domain reads KAGVTQTPRYLIKTRGQQVTLSCSPISGHRSVSWYQQTPGQGLQFLFEYFSETQRNKGNFPGRFSGRQFSNSRSEMNVSTLELGDSALYLCASSPRGGGYNEQFFGPGTRLTVL.

The chain joins TRBV6-1 to TRBJ1-1; D unclear. Trimming took 3 bases from V and 2 from J, leaving 7 bases between them. Germline assignment: CDR1 MNHNS and CDR2 SASEGT. CDR3 size: 13 residues. The CDR3 loop reads CASSDVGNTEAFF. The CDR3 DNA reads TGTGCCAGCAGTGACGTAGGAAACACTGAAGCTTTCTTT.

The CDR3 is CSVDGAGGRDTDTQYF. The DNA for the CDR3 is TGCAGCGTTGATGGAGCGGGGGGCAGAGACACAGATACGCAGTATTTT. V usage is TRBV29-1 and J usage is TRBJ2-3; 9 bases agree with TRBD2. The length of the CDR3 is 16 residues. The V and J ends lost 3 bases and 2 bases, in that order; junction bases with no gene match: 9. Germline V lookup: CDR1 SQVTM, CDR2 ANQGSEA.

This rearrangement joins TRBV11-2 to TRBJ2-1, with unresolved D. The germline gives CDR1 SGHAT, CDR2 FQNNGV. The CDR3 is made up of 14 amino acids. The germline V and J ends were trimmed by 7 bases and 7 bases, with 17 bases remaining between them. The CDR3 sequence: CASTAGQAQNEQFF. As DNA, the CDR3 is TGTGCCAGCACCGCCGGGCAGGCCCAAAATGAGCAGTTCTTC.

The chain links TRBV7-2 to TRBJ2-1; the D gene is possibly TRBD2 (6 bases). This CDR3 has 16 residues. Trimming cost V 0 bases and J 5 bases, with 14 bases left between them. Per the germline V gene, CDR1 is SGHTA and CDR2 is FQGNSA. This CDR3 is CASSLAPTSIHNEQFF. CDR3 sequence (DNA): TGTGCCAGCAGCTTAGCCCCCACTAGCATCCACAATGAGCAGTTCTTC.

V is TRBV7-9 and J is TRBJ1-2, with D perhaps TRBD1 (5 bases). CDR3 length: 14 amino acids. V was cut by 10 bases and J by 0 bases, with 15 bases left in between. Germline-derived CDR1 and CDR2 are SEHNR and FQNEAQ (reference sequence). The CDR3 nucleotides are TGTGCCACCCATTGGGACGGTGCTAACTATGGCTACACCTTC. Amino acid sequence: CATHWDGANYGYTF. Supplemented by reference TRBV7-9 and TRBJ1-2, the full variable domain reads DTGVSQNPRHKITKRGQNVTFRCDPISEHNRLYWYRQTLGQGPEFLTYFQNEAQLEKSRLLSDRFSAERPKGSFSTLEIQRTEQGDSAMYLCATHWDGANYGYTFGSGTRLTVV.